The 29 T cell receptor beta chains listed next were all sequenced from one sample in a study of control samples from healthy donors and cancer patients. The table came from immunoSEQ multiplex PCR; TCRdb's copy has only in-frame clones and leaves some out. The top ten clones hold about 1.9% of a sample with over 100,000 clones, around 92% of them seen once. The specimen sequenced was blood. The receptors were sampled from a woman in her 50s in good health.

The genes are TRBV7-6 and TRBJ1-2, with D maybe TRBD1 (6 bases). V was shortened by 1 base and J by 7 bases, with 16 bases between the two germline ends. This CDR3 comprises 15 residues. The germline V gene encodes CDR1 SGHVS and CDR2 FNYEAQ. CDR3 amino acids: CASSLGATGYVGYTF. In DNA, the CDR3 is TGTGCCAGCAGCTTAGGGGCGACAGGATATGTTGGCTACACCTTC.

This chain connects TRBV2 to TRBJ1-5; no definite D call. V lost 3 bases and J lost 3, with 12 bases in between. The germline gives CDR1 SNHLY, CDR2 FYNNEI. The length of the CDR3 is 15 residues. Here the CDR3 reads CASSDVGLDNQPQHF. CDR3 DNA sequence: TGTGCCAGCAGTGATGTCGGGCTCGACAATCAGCCCCAGCATTTT. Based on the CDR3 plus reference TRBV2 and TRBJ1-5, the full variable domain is EPEVTQTPSHQVTQMGQEVILRCVPISNHLYFYWYRQILGQKVEFLVSFYNNEISEKSEIFDDQFSVERPDGSNFTLKIRSTKLEDSAMYFCASSDVGLDNQPQHFGDGTRLSIL.

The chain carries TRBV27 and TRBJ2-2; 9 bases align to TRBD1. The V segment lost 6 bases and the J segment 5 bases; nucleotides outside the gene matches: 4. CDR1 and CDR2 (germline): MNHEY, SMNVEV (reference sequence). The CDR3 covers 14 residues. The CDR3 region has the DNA TGTGCCAGCAGGGGACAGGGCGGGACCGGGGAGCTGTTTTTT. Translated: CASRGQGGTGELFF.

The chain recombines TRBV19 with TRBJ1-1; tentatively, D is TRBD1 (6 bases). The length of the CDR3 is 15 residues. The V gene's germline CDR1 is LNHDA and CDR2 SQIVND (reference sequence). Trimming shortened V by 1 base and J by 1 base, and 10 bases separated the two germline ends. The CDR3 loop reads CASSIVSGANTEAFF. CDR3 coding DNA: TGTGCCAGTAGTATAGTTTCGGGGGCGAACACTGAAGCTTTCTTT.

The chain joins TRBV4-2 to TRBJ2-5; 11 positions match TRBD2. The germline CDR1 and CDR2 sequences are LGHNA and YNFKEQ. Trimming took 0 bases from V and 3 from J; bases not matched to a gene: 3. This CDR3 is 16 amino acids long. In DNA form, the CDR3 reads TGTGCCAGCAGCCAAGAGGGACTAGCGGAAAAAGAGACCCAGTACTTC. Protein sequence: CASSQEGLAEKETQYF.

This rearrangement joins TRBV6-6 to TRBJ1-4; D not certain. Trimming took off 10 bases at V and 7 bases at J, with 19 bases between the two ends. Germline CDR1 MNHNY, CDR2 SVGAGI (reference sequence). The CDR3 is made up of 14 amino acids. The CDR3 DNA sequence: TGTGCCACGACAACGGGAGGGCGGACTGAAAAACTGTTTTTT. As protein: CATTTGGRTEKLFF.

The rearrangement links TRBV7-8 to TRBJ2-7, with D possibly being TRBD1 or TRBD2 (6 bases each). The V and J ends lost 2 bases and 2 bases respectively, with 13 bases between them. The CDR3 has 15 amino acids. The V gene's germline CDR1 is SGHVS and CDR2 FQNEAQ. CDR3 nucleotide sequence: TGTGCCAGCAGCTTATTCGATGGGGGGCCCTACGAGCAGTACTTC. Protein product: CASSLFDGGPYEQYF.

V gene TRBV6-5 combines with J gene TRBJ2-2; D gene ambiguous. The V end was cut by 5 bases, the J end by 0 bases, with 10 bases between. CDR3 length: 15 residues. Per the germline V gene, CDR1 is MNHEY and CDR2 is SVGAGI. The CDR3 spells CASSRGRANTGELFF. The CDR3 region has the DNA TGTGCCAGCAGTCGCGGCCGAGCGAACACCGGGGAGCTGTTTTTT.

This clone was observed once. CDR3 nucleotide sequence: TGTGCCAGCAGTGTCCCCAGTGAGGGAAATGAAGCTTTCTTT. Translation: CASSVPSEGNEAFF. The chain links TRBV2 to TRBJ1-1; D not resolved. This CDR3 has 14 residues. Germline CDR1 reads SNHLY; CDR2 reads FYNNEI. Trimming pared 4 bases from V and 7 bases from J, leaving 16 bases between.

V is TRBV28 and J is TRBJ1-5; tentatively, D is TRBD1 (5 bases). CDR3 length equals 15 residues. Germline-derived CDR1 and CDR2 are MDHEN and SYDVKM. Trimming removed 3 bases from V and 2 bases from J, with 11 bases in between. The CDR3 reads CASSFRRARNQPQHF. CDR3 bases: TGTGCCAGCAGTTTTCGCAGGGCTCGCAATCAGCCCCAGCATTTT. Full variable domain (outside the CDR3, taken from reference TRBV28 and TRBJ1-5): DVKVTQSSRYLVKRTGEKVFLECVQDMDHENMFWYRQDPGLGLRLIYFSYDVKMKEKGDIPEGYSVSREKKERFSLILESASTNQTSMYLCASSFRRARNQPQHFGDGTRLSIL.

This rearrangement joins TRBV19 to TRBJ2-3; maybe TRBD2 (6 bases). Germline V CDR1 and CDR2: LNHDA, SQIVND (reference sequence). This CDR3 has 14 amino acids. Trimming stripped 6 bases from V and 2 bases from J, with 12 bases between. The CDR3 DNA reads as TGTGCCAGTAGGGAGGGAGCGGTCACAGATACGCAGTATTTT. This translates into CASREGAVTDTQYF. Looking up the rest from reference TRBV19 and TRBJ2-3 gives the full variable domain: DGGITQSPKYLFRKEGQNVTLSCEQNLNHDAMYWYRQDPGQGLRLIYYSQIVNDFQKGDIAEGYSVSREKKESFPLTVTSAQKNPTAFYLCASREGAVTDTQYFGPGTRLTVL.

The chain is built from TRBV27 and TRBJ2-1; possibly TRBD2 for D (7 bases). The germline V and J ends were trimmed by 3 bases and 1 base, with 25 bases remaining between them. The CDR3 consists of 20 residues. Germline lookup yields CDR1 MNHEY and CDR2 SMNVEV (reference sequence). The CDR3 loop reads CASSFFFRGGAVRSYNEQFF. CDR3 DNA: TGTGCCAGCAGTTTTTTCTTTAGGGGGGGGGCCGTCCGGTCCTACAATGAGCAGTTCTTC.

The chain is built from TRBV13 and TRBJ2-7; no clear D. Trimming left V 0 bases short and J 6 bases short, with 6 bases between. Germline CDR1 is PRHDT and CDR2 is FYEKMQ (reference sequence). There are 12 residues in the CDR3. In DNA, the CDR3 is TGTGCCAGCAGCTTAGGGCGTCGCGAGCAGTACTTC. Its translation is CASSLGRREQYF.

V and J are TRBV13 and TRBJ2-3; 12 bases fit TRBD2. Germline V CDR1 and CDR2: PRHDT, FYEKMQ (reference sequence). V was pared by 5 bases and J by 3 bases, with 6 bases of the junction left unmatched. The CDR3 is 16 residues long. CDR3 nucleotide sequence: TGTGCCAGCAGCCCAACGACTAGCGGGAGAACAGATACGCAGTATTTT. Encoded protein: CASSPTTSGRTDTQYF.

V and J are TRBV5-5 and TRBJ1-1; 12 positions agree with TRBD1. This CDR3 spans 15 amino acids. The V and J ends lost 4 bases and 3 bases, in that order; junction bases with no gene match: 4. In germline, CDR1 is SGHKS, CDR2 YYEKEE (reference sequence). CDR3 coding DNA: TGTGCCAGCAGCGCGGGACAGGGGGCTGACACTGAAGCTTTCTTT. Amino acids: CASSAGQGADTEAFF.

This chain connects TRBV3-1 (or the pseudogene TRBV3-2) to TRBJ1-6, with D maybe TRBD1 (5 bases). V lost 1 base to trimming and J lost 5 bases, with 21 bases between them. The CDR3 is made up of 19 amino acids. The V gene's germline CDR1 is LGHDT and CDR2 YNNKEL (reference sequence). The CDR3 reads CASSQAARFPGTNNSPLHF. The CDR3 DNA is TGTGCCAGCAGCCAAGCCGCCCGATTTCCCGGGACGAATAATTCACCCCTCCACTTT.

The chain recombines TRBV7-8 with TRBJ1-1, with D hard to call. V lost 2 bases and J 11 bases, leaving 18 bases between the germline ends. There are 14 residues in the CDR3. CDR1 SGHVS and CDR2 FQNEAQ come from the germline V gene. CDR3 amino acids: CASSLFPVGNVAFF. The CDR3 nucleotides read TGTGCCAGCAGCTTATTCCCTGTAGGGAATGTGGCTTTCTTT.

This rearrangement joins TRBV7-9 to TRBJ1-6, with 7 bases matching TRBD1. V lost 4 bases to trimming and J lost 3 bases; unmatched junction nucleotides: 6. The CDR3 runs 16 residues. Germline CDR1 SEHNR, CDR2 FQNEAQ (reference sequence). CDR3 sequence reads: CASSSGAGGYNSPLHF. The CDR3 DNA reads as TGTGCCAGCAGCTCGGGGGCAGGGGGCTATAATTCACCCCTCCACTTT.

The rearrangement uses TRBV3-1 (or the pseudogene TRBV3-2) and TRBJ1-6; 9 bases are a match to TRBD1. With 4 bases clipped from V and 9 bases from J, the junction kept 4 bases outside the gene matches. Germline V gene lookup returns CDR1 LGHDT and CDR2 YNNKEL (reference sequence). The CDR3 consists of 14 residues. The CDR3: CASSLWDRASPLHF. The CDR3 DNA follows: TGTGCCAGCAGCCTTTGGGACAGGGCTTCACCCCTCCACTTT.

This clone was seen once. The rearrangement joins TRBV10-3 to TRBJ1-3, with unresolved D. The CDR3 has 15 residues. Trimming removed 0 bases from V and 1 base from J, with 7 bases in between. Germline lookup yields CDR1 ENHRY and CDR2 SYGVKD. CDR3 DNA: TGTGCCATCAGTGAGTCGATGGGATCTGGAAACACCATATATTTT. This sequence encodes CAISESMGSGNTIYF.

CDR3 DNA: TGTGCTAGTGGTTTCGGTTCTGAGGGGTATGAGCAGTTCTTC. Protein sequence: CASGFGSEGYEQFF. The genes are TRBV12-5 and TRBJ2-1; TRBD1 or TRBD2 may be the D gene (5 bases each). The length of the CDR3 is 14 residues. Germline CDR1 and CDR2: LGHNT and FRNRAP. V was clipped by 3 bases and J by 8 bases, with 14 bases between them.

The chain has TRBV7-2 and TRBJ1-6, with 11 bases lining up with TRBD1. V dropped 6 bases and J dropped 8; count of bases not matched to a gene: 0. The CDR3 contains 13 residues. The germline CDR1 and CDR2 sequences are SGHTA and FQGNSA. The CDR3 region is CASRGQGDSPLHF. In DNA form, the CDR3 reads TGTGCCAGCAGGGGACAGGGGGATTCACCCCTCCACTTT.

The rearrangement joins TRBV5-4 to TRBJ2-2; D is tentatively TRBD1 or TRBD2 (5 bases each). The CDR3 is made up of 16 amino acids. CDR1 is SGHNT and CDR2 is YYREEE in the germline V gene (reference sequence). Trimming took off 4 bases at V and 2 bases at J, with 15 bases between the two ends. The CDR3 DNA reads TGTGCCAGCAGCCAAACCTCCGGGACCAACACCGGGGAGCTGTTTTTT. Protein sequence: CASSQTSGTNTGELFF. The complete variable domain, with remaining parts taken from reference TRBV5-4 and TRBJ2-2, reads ETGVTQSPTHLIKTRGQQVTLRCSSQSGHNTVSWYQQALGQGPQFIFQYYREEENGRGNFPPRFSGLQFPNYSSELNVNALELDDSALYLCASSQTSGTNTGELFFGEGSRLTVL.

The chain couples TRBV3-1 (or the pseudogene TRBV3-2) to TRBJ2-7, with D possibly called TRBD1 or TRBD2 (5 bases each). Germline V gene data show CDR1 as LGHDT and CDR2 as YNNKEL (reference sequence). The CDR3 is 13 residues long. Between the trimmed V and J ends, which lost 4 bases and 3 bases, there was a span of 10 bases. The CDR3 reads CASSRGERYEQYF. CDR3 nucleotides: TGTGCCAGCAGCCGAGGGGAACGCTACGAGCAGTACTTC.

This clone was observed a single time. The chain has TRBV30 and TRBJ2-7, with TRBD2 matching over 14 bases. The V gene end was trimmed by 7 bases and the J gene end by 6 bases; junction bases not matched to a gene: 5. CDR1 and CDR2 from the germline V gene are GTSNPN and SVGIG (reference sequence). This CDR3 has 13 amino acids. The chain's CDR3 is CALPGTSGGEQYF. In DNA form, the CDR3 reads TGTGCCTTACCCGGGACTAGCGGGGGCGAGCAGTACTTC. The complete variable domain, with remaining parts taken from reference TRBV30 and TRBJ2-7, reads SQTIHQWPATLVQPVGSPLSLECTVEGTSNPNLYWYRQAAGRGLQLLFYSVGIGQISSEVPQNLSASRPQDRQFILSSKKLLLSDSGFYLCALPGTSGGEQYFGPGTRLTVT.

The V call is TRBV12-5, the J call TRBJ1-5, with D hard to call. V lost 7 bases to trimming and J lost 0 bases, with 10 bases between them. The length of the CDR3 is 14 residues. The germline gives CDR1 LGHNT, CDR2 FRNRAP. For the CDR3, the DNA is TGTGCTAGTGCCGACTCAGGTAGCAATCAGCCCCAGCATTTT. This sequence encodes CASADSGSNQPQHF.

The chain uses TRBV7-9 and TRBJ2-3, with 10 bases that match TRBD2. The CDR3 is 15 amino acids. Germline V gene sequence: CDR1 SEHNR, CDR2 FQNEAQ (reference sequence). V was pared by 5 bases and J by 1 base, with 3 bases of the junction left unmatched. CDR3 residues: CASSPGTSGTDTQYF. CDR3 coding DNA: TGTGCCAGCAGCCCCGGGACTAGCGGCACAGATACGCAGTATTTT.

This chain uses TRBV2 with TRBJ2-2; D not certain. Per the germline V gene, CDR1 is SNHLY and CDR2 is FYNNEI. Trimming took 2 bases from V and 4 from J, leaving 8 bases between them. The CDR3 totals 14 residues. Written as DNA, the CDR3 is TGTGCCAGCAGTGAAAAGGCTGCCACCGGGGAGCTGTTTTTT. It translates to CASSEKAATGELFF.

The CDR3 reads CASSPPFRGLGPGNEQFF. CDR3 in DNA: TGTGCCAGCAGCCCTCCGTTTAGGGGATTAGGACCGGGCAATGAGCAGTTCTTC. The chain uses TRBV5-8 and TRBJ2-1, with D possibly being TRBD1 (5 bases). V lost 4 bases and J 6 bases, leaving 26 bases between the germline ends. There are 18 residues in the CDR3. The germline gives CDR1 SGHTS, CDR2 YDEGEE. The variable domain in full, with the rest retrieved from reference TRBV5-8 and TRBJ2-1, is EAGVTQSPTHLIKTRGQQATLRCSPISGHTSVYWYQQALGLGLQFLLWYDEGEERNRGNFPPRFSGRQFPNYSSELNVNALELEDSALYLCASSPPFRGLGPGNEQFFGPGTRLTVL.